This entry lists 15 T cell receptor beta chains sequenced from one sample in a study of blood T cell repertoires in COVID-19. The repertoire was sequenced with immunoSEQ multiplex PCR; TCRdb's copy has only in-frame clones and lacks some. The sample contains under 500,000 clones, 75% to 90% of which appear only once. Specimen: peripheral blood. The source is a woman in her 30s with acute or convalescent COVID-19.

The rearrangement links TRBV24-1 to TRBJ2-1; 7 bases map to TRBD1. Germline V gene lookup returns CDR1 KGHDR and CDR2 SFDVKD. The CDR3 length is 17 residues. The V gene end was trimmed by 3 bases and the J gene end by 9 bases; junction bases not matched to a gene: 16. CDR3 DNA: TGTGCCACCAGTGATACGACCGGGACAGCCAATACATTTGAGCAGTTCTTC. It is translated as CATSDTTGTANTFEQFF.

The chain couples TRBV9 to TRBJ2-1; D possibly corresponds to TRBD2 (6 bases). The CDR3 contains 15 residues. Trimming stripped 2 bases from V and 2 bases from J, with 11 bases between. Looked up from germline, CDR1 is SGDLS and CDR2 is YYNGEE. Written as DNA, the CDR3 is TGTGCCAGCAGCGTTCGTAGCGGAACCTACAATGAGCAGTTCTTC. Protein: CASSVRSGTYNEQFF.

The chain couples TRBV2 to TRBJ2-4, with D possibly matching TRBD2 (6 bases). Germline V gene lookup returns CDR1 SNHLY and CDR2 FYNNEI. The CDR3 is made up of 14 amino acids. V was clipped by 6 bases and J by 7 bases, with 16 bases between them. The CDR3 DNA sequence: TGTGCCAGCAGCAGTATGGGGGGAGACAACATTCAGTACTTC. It translates to CASSSMGGDNIQYF.

The chain links TRBV19 to TRBJ1-2; 9 bases line up with TRBD1. The V gene end was trimmed by 10 bases and the J gene end by 6 bases; junction bases not matched to a gene: 6. The CDR3 is made up of 12 amino acids. Germline CDR1 LNHDA, CDR2 SQIVND (reference sequence). CDR3 in DNA: TGTGCCACCACTACAGGGGGCCATGGCTACACCTTC. Protein sequence: CATTTGGHGYTF. Looking up the rest from reference TRBV19 and TRBJ1-2 gives the full variable domain: DGGITQSPKYLFRKEGQNVTLSCEQNLNHDAMYWYRQDPGQGLRLIYYSQIVNDFQKGDIAEGYSVSREKKESFPLTVTSAQKNPTAFYLCATTTGGHGYTFGSGTRLTVV.

CDR3 DNA sequence: TGCGCCAGCAGCAGGACAGGTGGGGATGGCTACACCTTC. Translation gives CASSRTGGDGYTF. The chain links TRBV4-1 to TRBJ1-2; 7 bases line up with TRBD1. CDR3 size: 13 residues. Germline trimming cut 5 bases from V and 6 bases from J; bases unmatched to any gene: 6. In germline, CDR1 is MGHRA, CDR2 YSYEKL.

This clone is a singleton in its sample. The V and J genes are TRBV6-6 and TRBJ1-1, with 7 bases lining up with TRBD1. V lost 6 bases to trimming and J lost 1 base; unmatched junction nucleotides: 5. This CDR3 is 14 amino acids long. CDR1 is MNHNY and CDR2 is SVGAGI in the germline V gene (reference sequence). The CDR3 loop is CASSPGQTNTEAFF. The DNA for the CDR3 is TGTGCCAGCAGCCCGGGACAGACGAACACTGAAGCTTTCTTT.

This sequence joins TRBV19 and TRBJ2-7; 8 nucleotides agree with TRBD1. The J segment lost 4 bases and the V segment lost 1 base, leaving 6 bases of the junction unmatched. From germline, CDR1 is LNHDA and CDR2 SQIVND (reference sequence). The CDR3 extends over 15 amino acids. CDR3 nucleotides: TGTGCCAGTAGTATAGTAGCAGGGGGCTTATACGAGCAGTACTTC. It encodes CASSIVAGGLYEQYF.

This chain uses TRBV9 with TRBJ1-1; D call uncertain. Germline V gene sequence: CDR1 SGDLS, CDR2 YYNGEE. This CDR3 has 14 amino acids. The V end was cut by 4 bases, the J end by 2 bases, with 12 bases between. DNA for the CDR3: TGTGCCAGCAGCCCCCGGGAAGCCAACACTGAAGCTTTCTTT. Its protein product is CASSPREANTEAFF.

This clone was counted a single time. CDR3 sequence (DNA): TGCAGCGTTGGGGTGGGGAGGGCGATAGATACGCAGTATTTT. It specifies CSVGVGRAIDTQYF. The chain has TRBV29-1 and TRBJ2-3; TRBD2 matches 7 bases. J was trimmed by 5 bases and V by 4 bases; bases with no gene match: 9. This CDR3 spans 14 amino acids. CDR1 SQVTM and CDR2 ANQGSEA come from the germline V gene.

The rearrangement uses TRBV24-1 and TRBJ2-1; 9 bases are shared with TRBD1. With V trimmed by 4 bases and J by 8 bases, 8 bases remained unmatched. Germline-derived CDR1 and CDR2 are KGHDR and SFDVKD. This CDR3 is built from 15 residues. The CDR3 coding sequence is TGTGCCACCAGTGACCAAGGGGACAGGGCTGATGAGCAGTTCTTC. Amino acid sequence: CATSDQGDRADEQFF.

The V and J genes are TRBV5-5 and TRBJ2-3, with D possibly TRBD1 on 6 matching bases. Trimming pared 5 bases from V and 0 bases from J, leaving 13 bases between. The V gene's germline CDR1 is SGHKS and CDR2 YYEKEE (reference sequence). The CDR3 is made up of 15 amino acids. The CDR3: CASRTGQISTDTQYF. CDR3 sequence (DNA): TGTGCCAGCAGGACGGGACAAATTAGCACAGATACGCAGTATTTT.

This clone is a singleton in its sample. The rearrangement uses TRBV27 and TRBJ2-1, with TRBD2 as a possible D gene (7 bases). CDR1 MNHEY and CDR2 SMNVEV come from the germline V gene (reference sequence). There are 13 residues in the CDR3. V lost 3 bases and J lost 15, with 18 bases in between. The CDR3 reads CASSLGGGTEGFF. The DNA for the CDR3 is TGTGCCAGCAGTTTGGGGGGGGGCACGGAGGGGTTCTTC.

J is TRBJ2-5 and V is TRBV7-3, with TRBD2 identical over 8 bases. The CDR3 consists of 13 residues. From germline, CDR1 is SGHTA and CDR2 FQGTGA. Trimming at V came to 4 bases and at J to 2 bases, leaving 0 bases not matched to a gene. The CDR3 DNA reads TGTGCCAGCAGCTCGGGGGGGCAAGAGACCCAGTACTTC. Translated: CASSSGGQETQYF.

The rearrangement joins TRBV2 to TRBJ1-6; 10 bases are shared with TRBD1. J lost 9 bases, V lost 4 bases, and 6 bases had no gene match. The CDR3 runs to 15 residues. Germline assignment: CDR1 SNHLY and CDR2 FYNNEI. CDR3 protein: CASSGTGGFGSPLHF. The CDR3, as DNA: TGTGCCAGCAGTGGGACAGGGGGATTTGGTTCACCCCTCCACTTT.

The J gene is TRBJ1-1, the V gene TRBV2, with D perhaps TRBD1 (6 bases). Germline CDR1 SNHLY, CDR2 FYNNEI. Trimming took off 0 bases at V and 1 base at J, with 12 bases between the two ends. The CDR3 sequence is 16 residues long. The chain's CDR3 is CASSEALQQGNTEAFF. The CDR3 DNA is TGTGCCAGCAGTGAAGCGCTTCAACAGGGGAACACTGAAGCTTTCTTT. Looking up the rest from reference TRBV2 and TRBJ1-1 gives the full variable domain: EPEVTQTPSHQVTQMGQEVILRCVPISNHLYFYWYRQILGQKVEFLVSFYNNEISEKSEIFDDQFSVERPDGSNFTLKIRSTKLEDSAMYFCASSEALQQGNTEAFFGQGTRLTVV.